The clone carrying this T cell receptor beta chain has only a few counts. Its antigen is unknown. It may be a read error: a sequence one base away is much more abundant. This sample stems from a study of regulatory T cells in long-lasting Graves disease. Study-wide points: New patients shared approximately 970 public clonotypes, and persistent patients shared more, with approximately 2,600.

Arm-PCR of CDR3 regions and iRepertoire HTBI primers were the basis on which TCR beta libraries were built. TCRdb analysed the multiplex PCR reads with MiXCR anew, one entry per CDR3 protein. The top ten clones hold roughly 25% of a sample with roughly 530,000 distinct CDR3 sequences, more than 15% of them seen once. The CDR3 is made up of 16 amino acids. Time point meaning: newly diagnosed GD, antithyroid drugs for less than 3 months. RNA extracted from PBMCs served as the sequencing template. The same data also went into a second study, on T cells in Graves' hyperthyroidism and ophthalmopathy.

This material consisted of peripheral blood mononuclear cells (PBMCs), taken at new diagnosis, from a patient treated with antithyroid drugs. This chain connects TRBV12-3 or TRBV12-4 to TRBJ1-1, with no clear D. The TCR comes from a middle-aged woman with Graves disease. CDR3: CASSSNLRTGNTEASF. The CDR3, as DNA: TGTGCCAGCAGTTCGAATCTACGGACGGGGAACACTGAAGCTTCCTTT.